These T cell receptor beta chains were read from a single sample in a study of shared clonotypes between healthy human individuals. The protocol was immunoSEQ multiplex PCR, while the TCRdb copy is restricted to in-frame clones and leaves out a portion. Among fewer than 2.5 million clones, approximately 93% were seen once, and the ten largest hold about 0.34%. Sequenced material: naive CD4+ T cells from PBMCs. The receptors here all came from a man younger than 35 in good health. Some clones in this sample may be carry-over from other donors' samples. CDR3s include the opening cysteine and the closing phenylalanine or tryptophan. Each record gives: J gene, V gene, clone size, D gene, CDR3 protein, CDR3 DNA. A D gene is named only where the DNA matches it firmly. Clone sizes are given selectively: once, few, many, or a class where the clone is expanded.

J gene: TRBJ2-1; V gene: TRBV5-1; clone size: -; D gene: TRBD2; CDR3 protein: CASRWSGSYNEQFF; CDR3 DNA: TGCGCCAGCAGGTGGAGCGGGAGTTACAATGAGCAGTTCTTC
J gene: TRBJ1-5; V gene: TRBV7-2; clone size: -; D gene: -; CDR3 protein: CASSPNRVSDQPQHF; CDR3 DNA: TGTGCCAGCAGCCCAAACAGGGTCTCGGATCAGCCCCAGCATTTT
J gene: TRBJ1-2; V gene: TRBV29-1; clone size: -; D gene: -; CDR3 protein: CSVGWGSNYGYTF; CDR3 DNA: TGCAGCGTCGGCTGGGGTTCTAACTATGGCTACACCTTC
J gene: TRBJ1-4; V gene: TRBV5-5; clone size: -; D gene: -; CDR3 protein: CASSLVGDGSREKLFF; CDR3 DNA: TGTGCCAGCAGCTTGGTGGGGGATGGGTCTCGGGAAAAACTGTTTTTT
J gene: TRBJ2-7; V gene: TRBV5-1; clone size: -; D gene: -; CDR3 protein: CASSLDVTRGHEQYF; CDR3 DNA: TGCGCCAGCAGCTTGGATGTGACTAGGGGCCACGAGCAGTACTTC
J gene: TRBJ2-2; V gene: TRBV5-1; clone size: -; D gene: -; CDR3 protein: CASSLSPDTGELFF; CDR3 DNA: TGCGCCAGCAGCTTAAGCCCAGACACCGGGGAGCTGTTTTTT
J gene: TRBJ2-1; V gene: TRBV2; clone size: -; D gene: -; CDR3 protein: CASRTSLSGAGGDEQFF; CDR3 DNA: TGTGCCAGCAGGACCTCCTTATCGGGAGCAGGTGGGGATGAGCAGTTCTTC
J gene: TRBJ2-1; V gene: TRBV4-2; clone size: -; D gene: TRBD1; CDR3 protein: CASSQDAGTGDLYNEQFF; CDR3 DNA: TGTGCCAGCAGCCAAGATGCCGGGACAGGCGATTTATACAATGAGCAGTTCTTC
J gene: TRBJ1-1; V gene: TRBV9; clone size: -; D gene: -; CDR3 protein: CASSASPLQAVNTEAFF; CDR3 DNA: TGTGCCAGCAGCGCGTCCCCACTCCAGGCGGTGAACACTGAAGCTTTCTTT
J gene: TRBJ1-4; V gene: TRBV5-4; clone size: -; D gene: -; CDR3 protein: CASSPARDNEKLFF; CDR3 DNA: TGTGCCAGCAGCCCCGCCAGGGATAATGAAAAACTGTTTTTT
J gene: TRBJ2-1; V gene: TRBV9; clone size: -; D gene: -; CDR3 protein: CASSPRGGTYNEQFF; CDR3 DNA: TGTGCCAGCAGCCCCCGAGGCGGGACCTACAATGAGCAGTTCTTC
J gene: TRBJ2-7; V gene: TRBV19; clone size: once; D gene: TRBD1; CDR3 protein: CASSRQGGYEQYF; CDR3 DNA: TGTGCCAGTAGTCGACAGGGGGGTTACGAGCAGTACTTC
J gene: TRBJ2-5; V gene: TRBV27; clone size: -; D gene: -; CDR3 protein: CASSFRRQETQYF; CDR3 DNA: TGTGCCAGCAGTTTCAGGAGGCAAGAGACCCAGTACTTC
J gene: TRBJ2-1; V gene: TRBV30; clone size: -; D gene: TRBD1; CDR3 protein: CAWRSRWTGQTGSEQFF; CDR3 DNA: TGTGCCTGGAGATCGAGATGGACAGGACAAACGGGGAGCGAGCAGTTCTTC
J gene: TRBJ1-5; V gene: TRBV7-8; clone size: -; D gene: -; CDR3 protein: CASTSLGRAVTQPQHF; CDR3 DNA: TGTGCCAGCACTTCCCTTGGTCGGGCGGTGACTCAGCCCCAGCATTTT
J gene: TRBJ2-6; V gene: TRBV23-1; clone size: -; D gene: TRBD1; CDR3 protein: CASTGQGARSGANVLTF; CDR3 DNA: TGCGCCAGCACCGGACAGGGGGCCCGCTCTGGGGCCAACGTCCTGACTTTC
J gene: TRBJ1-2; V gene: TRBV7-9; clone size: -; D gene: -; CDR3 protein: CASSLTSVNYGYTF; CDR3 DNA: TGTGCCAGCAGCTTGACTTCGGTTAACTATGGCTACACCTTC
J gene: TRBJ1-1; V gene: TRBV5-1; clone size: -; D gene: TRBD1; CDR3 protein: CASSAPDRGDTEAFF; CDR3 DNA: TGCGCCAGCAGCGCACCAGACAGGGGTGACACTGAAGCTTTCTTT
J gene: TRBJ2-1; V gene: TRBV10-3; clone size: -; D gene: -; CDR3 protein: CAISGRWSTPNEQFF; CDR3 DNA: TGTGCCATCAGTGGTCGATGGTCCACCCCCAATGAGCAGTTCTTC
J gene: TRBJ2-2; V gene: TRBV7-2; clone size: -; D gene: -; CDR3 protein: CASSFLAGSNTGELFF; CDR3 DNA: TGTGCCAGCAGCTTTCTGGCGGGGTCGAACACCGGGGAGCTGTTTTTT
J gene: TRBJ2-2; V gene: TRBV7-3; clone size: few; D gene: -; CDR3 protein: CASSLVSTGELFF; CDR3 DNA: TGTGCCAGCAGCTTAGTCTCCACCGGGGAGCTGTTTTTT
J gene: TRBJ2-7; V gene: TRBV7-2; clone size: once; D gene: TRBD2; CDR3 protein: CASSIRTSGYEQYF; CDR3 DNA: TGTGCCAGCAGCATAAGGACTAGCGGCTACGAGCAGTACTTC
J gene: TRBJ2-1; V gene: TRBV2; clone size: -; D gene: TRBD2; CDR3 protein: CASTAGLAGGQFF; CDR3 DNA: TGTGCCAGCACTGCGGGACTAGCGGGCGGGCAGTTCTTC
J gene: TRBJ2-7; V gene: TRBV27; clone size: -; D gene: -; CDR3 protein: CASSFNRNYEQYF; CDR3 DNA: TGTGCCAGCAGTTTTAACAGGAACTACGAGCAGTACTTC
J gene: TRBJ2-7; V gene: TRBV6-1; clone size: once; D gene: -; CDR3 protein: CASSVALATYEQYF; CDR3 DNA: TGTGCCAGCAGTGTAGCCCTTGCAACCTACGAGCAGTACTTC
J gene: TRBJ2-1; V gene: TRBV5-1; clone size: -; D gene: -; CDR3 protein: CASSLGPISSYNEQFF; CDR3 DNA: TGCGCCAGCAGCTTAGGACCTATAAGCTCCTACAATGAGCAGTTCTTC
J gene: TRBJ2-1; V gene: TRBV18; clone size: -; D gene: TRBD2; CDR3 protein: CASSPRLAALDEQFF; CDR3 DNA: TGTGCCAGCTCACCAAGACTAGCGGCTTTGGATGAGCAGTTCTTC
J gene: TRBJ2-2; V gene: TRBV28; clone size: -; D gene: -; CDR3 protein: CASSPGQQTGELFF; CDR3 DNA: TGTGCCAGCAGCCCCGGACAGCAGACCGGGGAGCTGTTTTTT
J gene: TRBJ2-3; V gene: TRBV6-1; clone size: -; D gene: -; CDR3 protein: CASSEAKRIADTQYF; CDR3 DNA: TGTGCCAGCAGTGAAGCTAAACGCATCGCAGATACGCAGTATTTT
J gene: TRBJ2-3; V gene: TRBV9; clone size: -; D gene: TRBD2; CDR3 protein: CASSVGYSGRAFDTQYF; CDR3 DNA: TGTGCCAGCAGCGTAGGGTATAGCGGGAGGGCCTTTGATACGCAGTATTTT
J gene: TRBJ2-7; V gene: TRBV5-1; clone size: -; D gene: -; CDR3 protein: CASSIGHSEQYF; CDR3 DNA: TGCGCCAGCAGCATCGGACACTCCGAGCAGTACTTC
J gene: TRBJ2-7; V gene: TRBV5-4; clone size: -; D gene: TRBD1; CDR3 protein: CASSRRDSAYEQYF; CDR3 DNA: TGTGCCAGCAGTCGCCGGGACAGCGCCTACGAGCAGTACTTC
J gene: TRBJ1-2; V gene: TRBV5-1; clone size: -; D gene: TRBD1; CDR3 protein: CASSLGQGVSGYTF; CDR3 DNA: TGCGCCAGCAGCTTGGGACAGGGCGTAAGTGGCTACACCTTC
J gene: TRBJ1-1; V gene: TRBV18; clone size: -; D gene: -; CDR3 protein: CASSPGVPNTEAFF; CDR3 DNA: TGTGCCAGCTCACCAGGGGTCCCGAACACTGAAGCTTTCTTT
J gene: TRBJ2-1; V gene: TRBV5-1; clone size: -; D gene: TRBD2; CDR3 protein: CASRNSGSYNEQFF; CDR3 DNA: TGCGCCAGCAGAAATAGCGGGAGCTACAATGAGCAGTTCTTC
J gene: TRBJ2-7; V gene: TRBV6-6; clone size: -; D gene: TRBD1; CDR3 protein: CASSYSDRGYEQYF; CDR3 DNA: TGTGCCAGCAGTTACTCGGACAGGGGCTACGAGCAGTACTTC
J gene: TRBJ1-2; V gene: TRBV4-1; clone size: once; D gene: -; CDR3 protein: CASSQFTILPGDYGYTF; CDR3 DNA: TGCGCCAGCAGCCAATTCACTATTCTCCCAGGGGACTATGGCTACACCTTC
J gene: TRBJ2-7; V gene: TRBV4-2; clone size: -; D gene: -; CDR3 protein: CASSQALVGLRTYEQYF; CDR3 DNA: TGTGCCAGCAGCCAAGCTCTGGTCGGTCTCCGGACCTACGAGCAGTACTTC
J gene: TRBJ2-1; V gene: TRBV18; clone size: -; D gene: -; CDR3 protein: CASSPGPNGANNEQFF; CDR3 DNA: TGTGCCAGCTCACCAGGCCCTAACGGGGCCAACAATGAGCAGTTCTTC
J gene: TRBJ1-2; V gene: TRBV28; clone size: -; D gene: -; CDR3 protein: CASSLRQPNYGYTF; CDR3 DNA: TGTGCCAGCAGTTTGAGACAACCTAACTATGGCTACACCTTC
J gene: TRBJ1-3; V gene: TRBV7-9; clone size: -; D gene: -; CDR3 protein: CASSFGQGNTIYF; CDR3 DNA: TGTGCCAGCAGCTTTGGACAGGGAAACACCATATATTTT
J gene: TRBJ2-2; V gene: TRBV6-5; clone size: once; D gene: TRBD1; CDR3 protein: CASSYWDSTGELFF; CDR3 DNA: TGTGCCAGCAGTTACTGGGACAGCACCGGGGAGCTGTTTTTT
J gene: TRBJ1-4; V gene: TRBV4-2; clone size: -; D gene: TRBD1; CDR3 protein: CASSQDVTGGANEKLFF; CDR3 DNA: TGTGCCAGCAGCCAAGATGTGACAGGGGGTGCTAATGAAAAACTGTTTTTT
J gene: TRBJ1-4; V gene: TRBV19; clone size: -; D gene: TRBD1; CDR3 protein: CDEFRDRTTNEKLFF; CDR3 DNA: TGTGACGAGTTCAGGGACAGGACAACTAATGAAAAACTGTTTTTT
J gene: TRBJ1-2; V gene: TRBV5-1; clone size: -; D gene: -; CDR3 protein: CASSSTPNYGYTF; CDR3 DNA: TGCGCCAGCAGCTCGACACCAAACTATGGCTACACCTTC
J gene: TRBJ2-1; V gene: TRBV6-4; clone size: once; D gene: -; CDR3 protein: CASSPTPGERYNEQFF; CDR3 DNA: TGTGCCAGCAGTCCCACCCCGGGGGAACGTTACAATGAGCAGTTCTTC
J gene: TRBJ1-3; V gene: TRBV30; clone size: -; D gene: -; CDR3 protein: CAWKQGGGNTIYF; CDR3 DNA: TGTGCCTGGAAACAGGGAGGCGGAAACACCATATATTTT
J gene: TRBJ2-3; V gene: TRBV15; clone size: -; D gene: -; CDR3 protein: CATSRDGGRGTDTQYF; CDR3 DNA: TGTGCCACCAGCAGAGACGGGGGGCGAGGCACAGATACGCAGTATTTT
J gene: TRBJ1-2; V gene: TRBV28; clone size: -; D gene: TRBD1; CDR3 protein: CASTEQGGYGYTF; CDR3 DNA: TGTGCCAGCACCGAACAGGGGGGCTATGGCTACACCTTC
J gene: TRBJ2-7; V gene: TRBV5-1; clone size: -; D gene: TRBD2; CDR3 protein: CASSLPAGYEQYF; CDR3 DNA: TGCGCCAGCAGCTTACCAGCGGGATACGAGCAGTACTTC
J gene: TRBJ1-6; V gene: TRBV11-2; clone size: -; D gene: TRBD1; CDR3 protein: CASSTRTGANSPLHF; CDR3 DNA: TGTGCCAGCAGCACCCGGACAGGGGCCAATTCACCCCTCCACTTT
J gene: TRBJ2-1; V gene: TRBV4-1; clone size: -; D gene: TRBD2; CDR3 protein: CASSQEALAGVKGYEQFF; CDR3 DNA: TGCGCCAGCAGCCAAGAGGCGCTAGCGGGAGTTAAGGGCTATGAGCAGTTCTTC
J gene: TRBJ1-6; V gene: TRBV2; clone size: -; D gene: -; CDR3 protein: CAGGTLASPLHF; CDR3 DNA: TGTGCCGGCGGGACACTGGCGTCACCCCTCCACTTT
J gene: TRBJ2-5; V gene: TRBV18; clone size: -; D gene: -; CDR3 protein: CASSPGALAAQETQYF; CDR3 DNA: TGTGCCAGCTCACCGGGGGCTCTAGCGGCCCAAGAGACCCAGTACTTC
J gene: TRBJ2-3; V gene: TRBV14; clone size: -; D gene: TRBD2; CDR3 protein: CASSQALGLAGNTDTQYF; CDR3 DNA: TGTGCCAGCAGCCAAGCCCTCGGACTAGCGGGTAACACAGATACGCAGTATTTT
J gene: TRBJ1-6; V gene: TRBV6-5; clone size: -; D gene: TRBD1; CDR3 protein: CASRVGTVVNSPLHF; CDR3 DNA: TGTGCCAGCAGGGTCGGGACAGTAGTTAACTCACCCCTCCACTTT
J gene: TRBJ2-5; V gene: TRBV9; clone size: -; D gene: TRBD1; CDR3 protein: CASSGGTGETQYF; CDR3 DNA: TGTGCCAGCAGCGGCGGGACAGGGGAGACCCAGTACTTC
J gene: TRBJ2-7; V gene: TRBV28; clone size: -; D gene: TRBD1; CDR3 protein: CASSRDRGLKLYF; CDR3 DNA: TGTGCCAGCAGCCGGGACAGGGGGCTAAAGTTGTACTTC
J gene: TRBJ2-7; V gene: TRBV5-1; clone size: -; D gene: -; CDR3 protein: CASSFMGEIYEQYF; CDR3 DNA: TGCGCCAGCAGCTTTATGGGGGAAATCTACGAGCAGTACTTC
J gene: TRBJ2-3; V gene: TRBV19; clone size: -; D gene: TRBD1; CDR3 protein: CASSPIRLDRGHTDTQYF; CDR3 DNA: TGTGCCAGTAGTCCCATACGCCTCGACAGGGGCCACACAGATACGCAGTATTTT